This T cell receptor (beta chain) was captured by sequencing in a study of graft-versus-host responses after intestinal transplantation. Method: immunoSEQ multiplex PCR; TCRdb's copy keeps in-frame clones and lacks some. The repertoire has about 45,000 clones, 90% to 95% of them found once; the top ten carry 4.4%. The CDR3 extends over 15 amino acids. From germline, CDR1 is SGHRS and CDR2 YFSETQ. Trimming took 6 bases from V and 1 from J, leaving 16 bases between them. This sequence was found in a human patient who received an intestinal transplant, so some T cells may come from the graft donor. This material consisted of PBMCs, taken 524 days after transplant. V is TRBV5-1 and J is TRBJ1-1; a weak D match, TRBD1 (6 bases). The CDR3 DNA reads TGCGCCAGCATCAAGAGGGGGGAGAGGAACACTGAAGCTTTCTTT. It is translated as CASIKRGERNTEAFF.